The entry that follows covers one TCR beta chain sequence. Its target is not known. This record belongs to a study of T-cell memory formation after mild COVID-19. Findings and caveats of the study: In pre-infection memory, a portion of responding clones appeared, which suggested that cross-reactive memory joined.

Per the germline V gene, CDR1 is LNHNV and CDR2 is YYDKDF (reference sequence). V dropped 3 bases and J dropped 6 bases, with 12 bases sitting between them. The CDR3 length is 13 residues. Via MiXCR, TCRdb re-called the 5' RACE reads, giving one row per CDR3 protein. This sample has about 390,000 distinct CDR3 sequences, with under 25% found just once. The origin of this receptor is an adult woman who had mild COVID-19 (a few samples of this study predate the infection). Cell type and time point are not known. Sequences were obtained from PBMCs or a T cell subset sorted from them (not recorded which). This chain links TRBV15 with TRBJ2-7; D remains ambiguous. CDR3 nucleotide sequence: TGTGCCACCAGCAGGGGTTCAGACGGCGAGCAGTACTTC. Its translation: CATSRGSDGEQYF.